The source of this TCR beta chain is a study of prognosis after radiotherapy for stage I lung cancer. This clonotype was detected ten times or more. Starting from genomic DNA, TCR beta CDR3 was amplified through two-round multiplex PCR. Primers specific to each TRBV and TRBJ gene drove first-round PCR. TCRdb itself ran the multiplex PCR reads through MiXCR, one entry per CDR3 protein. The repertoire consists of about 51,000 distinct CDR3 sequences, with about 37% occurring once and the leading ten covering 9.2%. The CDR3 has 17 amino acids. Germline CDR1 is MNHEY and CDR2 is SVGEGT. V lost 4 bases and J lost 7; bases outside the gene matches: 16.

The sequence derives from a donor at least 50 years old with non-small cell lung cancer. Sequenced material: PBMCs, taken before or after stereotactic body radiation therapy (not recorded which). The J gene is TRBJ2-5, the V gene TRBV6-2 or TRBV6-3; TRBD2 agrees at 9 bases. CDR3 sequence reads: CASSSPAGGPTVGTQYF. The DNA for the CDR3 is TGTGCCAGCAGTTCCCCAGCGGGAGGACCCACGGTTGGGACCCAGTACTTC.